The rows below give T cell receptor beta chains drawn from one sample of a study of blood T cells in healthy people across ages. Each CDR3 protein is one row after TCRdb ran MiXCR on the 5' RACE reads. Of about 1.4 million distinct CDR3 sequences listed, roughly 64% are singletons. Source material: blood. The receptors were sampled from a man younger than 30 in good health. The CDR3 runs from the conserved cysteine through the conserved F or W. The D gene is left open where the match is weak. Clone sizes are given selectively: once, few, many, or a class where the clone is expanded.

D	size	length	V	J	DNA	CDR3
.	.	14	TRBV5-1	TRBJ1-2	TGCGCCAGCAGCTTGGGTGGAGGCCAGTACGGCTACACCTTC	CASSLGGGQYGYTF
TRBD1	.	17	TRBV4-1	TRBJ1-2	TGCGCCAGCAGCCAACTTACAGGGGCTGGCCTTTACTATGGCTACACCTTC	CASSQLTGAGLYYGYTF
.	few	13	TRBV14	TRBJ2-7	TGTGCCAGCAGCCAAACCCTAGCCTCCGAGCAGTACTTC	CASSQTLASEQYF
TRBD1	few	14	TRBV4-2	TRBJ2-1	TGTGCCAGCGGATCGACAGGGGGTGCCGGTGAGCAGTTCTTC	CASGSTGGAGEQFF
.	.	13	TRBV27	TRBJ2-7	TGTGCCAGCAGCTTAGCAGTAAACTACGAGCAGTACTTC	CASSLAVNYEQYF
.	few	15	TRBV5-1	TRBJ1-4	TGCGCCAGCAGCGGACTTCGGGGGACTAATGAAAAACTGTTTTTT	CASSGLRGTNEKLFF
.	.	14	TRBV9	TRBJ2-1	TGTGCCAGCAGCGTAGTGAGCCCGGGTAATGAGCAGTTCTTC	CASSVVSPGNEQFF
TRBD1	few	15	TRBV4-3	TRBJ2-1	TGCGCCAGCAGCCCAGACAGGGACGGGTTTTGGGAGCAGTTCTTC	CASSPDRDGFWEQFF
TRBD1	.	16	TRBV20-1	TRBJ1-6	TGCAGTGCTAGAGAGGGACAGGCCTATTATAATTCACCCCTCCACTTT	CSAREGQAYYNSPLHF
.	.	13	TRBV28	TRBJ2-5	TGTGCCAGCAGTGTAATCCAGCAAGAGACCCAGTACTTC	CASSVIQQETQYF
.	.	19	TRBV25-1	TRBJ2-4	TGTGCCAGCAGTGTCCTTGGGGCCGATCAGGGTGTCGCCAAAAACATTCAGTACTTC	CASSVLGADQGVAKNIQYF
.	.	12	TRBV12-3/TRBV12-4	TRBJ2-1	TGTGCCAGCAGGCCCGGCGGGGATGAGCAGTTCTTC	CASRPGGDEQFF
.	.	13	TRBV7-9	TRBJ2-1	TGTGCCAGCAGCTTAGATTGGGCGGGGCAGCAGTTCTTC	CASSLDWAGQQFF
.	.	14	TRBV20-1	TRBJ2-5	TGCAGTGCTAGACACACCGGGACTCAGGGGACCCAGTACTTC	CSARHTGTQGTQYF
TRBD1	.	16	TRBV5-5	TRBJ1-1	TGTGCCAGCAGCTCCCTGCCTGGCAGGGGGCACACTGAAGCTTTCTTT	CASSSLPGRGHTEAFF
.	.	15	TRBV20-1	TRBJ2-5	TGCAGTGCTAATACCGGGTCAGGGGTCCAAGAGTCCCAGTACTTC	CSANTGSGVQESQYF
.	.	11	TRBV25-1	TRBJ1-1	TGTGCCAGCGGTGGCTACAGAGAAGCTTTCTTT	CASGGYREAFF
.	.	13	TRBV3-1	TRBJ2-3	TGTGCCAGCGGTCCATTCAGGGGAGATACGCAGTATTTT	CASGPFRGDTQYF
.	.	13	TRBV29-1	TRBJ1-2	TGCAGCGCCGGTACTACAGGATTCTATGGCTACACCTTC	CSAGTTGFYGYTF
.	many	13	TRBV29-1	TRBJ2-3	TGCAGCGTTGAAAAACAGGGCACCGATACGCAGTATTTT	CSVEKQGTDTQYF
TRBD1	.	16	TRBV7-9	TRBJ1-1	TGTGCCAGCAGCTCTGTCCCGGGACAGGGGAACACTGAAGCTTTCTTT	CASSSVPGQGNTEAFF
TRBD1	.	15	TRBV7-6	TRBJ1-2	TGTGCCAGCAGCGAGGGACAGGGGGCTTTACATGGCTACACCTTC	CASSEGQGALHGYTF
TRBD1	.	12	TRBV29-1	TRBJ1-1	TGCAGCGTTGGGCAACAGGGGTTTGAGGCTTTCTTT	CSVGQQGFEAFF
.	.	15	TRBV27	TRBJ2-7	TGTGCCAGCACTGGGAGCACGGACACTCAACACGAGCAGTACTTC	CASTGSTDTQHEQYF
TRBD2	.	14	TRBV30	TRBJ2-1	TGTGCCTGTCAGCGGGGGGTGGCCTACAATGAGCAGTTCTTC	CACQRGVAYNEQFF
.	.	13	TRBV11-3	TRBJ2-1	TGTGCCAGCAGCTCCGGACAGCACAATGAGCAGTTCTTC	CASSSGQHNEQFF
TRBD1	.	14	TRBV5-1	TRBJ1-1	TGCGCCAGCAGCTTGGGACAGGGGTTACCTGAAGCTTTCTTT	CASSLGQGLPEAFF
.	few	16	TRBV4-1	TRBJ2-7	TGCGCCAGCAGCCAAGAGAACGCGATGAGCTCCTACGAGCAGTACTTC	CASSQENAMSSYEQYF
.	.	12	TRBV15	TRBJ1-5	TGTGCCACCAGCAGAGAGCGACAGCCCCAGCATTTT	CATSRERQPQHF